Listed here are 9 T cell receptor beta chains from one sample, sequenced in a study of T cells after yellow fever vaccination. A single record per CDR3 protein comes from TCRdb applying MiXCR to the 5' RACE reads. This repertoire shows roughly 79,000 distinct CDR3 sequences, around 7% found once; its top ten account for roughly 30%. Specimen: CD8+ T cells sorted from PBMCs, collected 9 to 10 days after the first yellow fever vaccination. Receptor source: a man aged 18 to 29 who received the YFV17D yellow fever vaccine.

The sample holds many counts of this clonotype. This rearrangement joins TRBV27 to TRBJ1-5; 9 bases map to TRBD1. Germline trimming cut 6 bases from V and 4 bases from J; bases unmatched to any gene: 4. The CDR3 totals 14 residues. The germline gives CDR1 MNHEY, CDR2 SMNVEV (reference sequence). The CDR3 DNA sequence: TGTGCCAGCAGACAGGGGGCGACTAATCAGCCCCAGCATTTT. This sequence encodes CASRQGATNQPQHF.

This clonotype came up many times. The chain combines TRBV20-1 with TRBJ1-5, with a weak D call TRBD1 (5 bases). Deletions cut 0 bases from V and 0 bases from J, with 9 bases between. CDR1 and CDR2 from the germline V gene are DFQATT and SNEGSKA (reference sequence). The CDR3 contains 15 residues. CDR3 in amino acids: CSARDTGASNQPQHF. The CDR3, as DNA: TGCAGTGCTAGAGATACCGGGGCTAGCAATCAGCCCCAGCATTTT.

The V call is TRBV5-6, the J call TRBJ1-5, with D possibly matching TRBD1 (6 bases). CDR3 length: 14 amino acids. The germline CDR1 and CDR2 sequences are SGHDT and YYEEEE. V lost 4 bases and J lost 8, with 16 bases in between. CDR3 in DNA: TGTGCCAGCAGCGTGTGGACAGTAACGAAGCCCCAGCATTTT. Translated: CASSVWTVTKPQHF.

This clonotype showed up just a few times. The chain couples TRBV15 to TRBJ2-1; no clear D gene. In germline, CDR1 is LNHNV, CDR2 YYDKDF (reference sequence). V was shortened by 4 bases and J by 0 bases, with 13 bases between the two germline ends. This CDR3 has 16 amino acids. CDR3 amino acids: CATSTLLPSSYNEQFF. For the CDR3, the DNA is TGTGCCACCAGCACTCTTCTGCCGAGCTCCTACAATGAGCAGTTCTTC.

This clonotype was observed a few times. V is TRBV4-2 and J is TRBJ2-5, with D uncertain. Germline V lookup: CDR1 LGHNA, CDR2 YNFKEQ. This CDR3 is built from 15 residues. Trimming took off 0 bases at V and 5 bases at J, with 13 bases between the two ends. Here the CDR3 reads CASSQDLAISETQYF. CDR3 DNA sequence: TGTGCCAGCAGCCAAGATCTGGCCATCAGTGAGACCCAGTACTTC.

Many counts were recorded for this clonotype. The chain uses TRBV27 and TRBJ2-1; 7 bases fit TRBD2. This CDR3 has 13 residues. Germline V gene sequence: CDR1 MNHEY, CDR2 SMNVEV (reference sequence). V dropped 3 bases and J dropped 10; count of bases not matched to a gene: 6. The CDR3 DNA reads as TGTGCCAGCAGTTTCGGGACTACCCGGGAGCAGTTCTTC. Translated: CASSFGTTREQFF.

The sample holds many counts of this clonotype. The V and J genes are TRBV7-2 and TRBJ2-1; D gene uncertain. The ends were cut back, 10 bases at V and 0 bases at J, with 4 bases in the middle. The CDR3 is made up of 11 amino acids. Germline loops: CDR1 SGHTA, CDR2 FQGNSA. The CDR3 loop reads CATRSYNEQFF. The CDR3 bases are TGTGCCACCCGCTCCTACAATGAGCAGTTCTTC. Based on the CDR3 plus reference TRBV7-2 and TRBJ2-1, the full variable domain is GAGVSQSPSNKVTEKGKDVELRCDPISGHTALYWYRQSLGQGLEFLIYFQGNSAPDKSGLPSDRFSAERTGGSVSTLTIQRTQQEDSAVYLCATRSYNEQFFGPGTRLTVL.

This clonotype was seen at least ten times. This chain uses TRBV4-1 with TRBJ2-3; no reliable D call. In germline, CDR1 is MGHRA, CDR2 YSYEKL. Trimming pared 0 bases from V and 7 bases from J, leaving 5 bases between. The length of the CDR3 is 12 residues. In nucleotides, the CDR3 is TGCGCCAGCAGCCAAGATTCGTATACGCAGTATTTT. It yields the protein CASSQDSYTQYF.

This clonotype was recorded many times. The chain links TRBV4-3 to TRBJ2-5; 9 bases agree with TRBD2. The ends lost 1 base at V and 2 bases at J; junction bases unmatched: 8. CDR1 is LGHNA and CDR2 is YSLEER in the germline V gene. This CDR3 is 17 amino acids long. This CDR3 is CASSQAYKGLAQETQYF. In DNA, the CDR3 is TGCGCCAGCAGCCAAGCTTACAAAGGACTAGCGCAAGAGACCCAGTACTTC.